What follows describes a single T cell receptor (beta chain). What it binds is unknown. According to the study, genomic DNA was the template for TCR beta VDJ and CDR3 profiling. Via MiXCR, TCRdb re-called the reads, giving one row per CDR3 protein. Of about 180,000 distinct CDR3 sequences in the sample, about half were seen once. Patients included in sequencing had previously demonstrated CD8+CD57+ cell expansion by flow cytometry. Everyone among the patients had severe acquired aplastic anemia. Patients had received no therapy at the time of blood sampling. This record comes from a study of CD8+CD57+ T cells in acquired aplastic anemia. Whole-study findings and limits: Overlap between patients and controls comprised 25 to 30 CD8+ CDR3 sequences.

V was pared by 0 bases and J by 6 bases, with 4 bases of the junction left unmatched. CDR1 and CDR2 from the germline V gene are SGDLS and YYNGEE. CDR3 size: 17 residues. The sequenced material came from sorted CD4+, CD8+, or CD8+CD57+ T cells (not recorded which) from PBMCs. This receptor was taken from a human donor with aplastic anemia. The V gene is TRBV9, the J gene TRBJ2-2; 14 nucleotides agree with TRBD2. The CDR3 protein is CASSVARLAGGAGELFF. CDR3 sequence (DNA): TGTGCCAGCAGCGTAGCCCGACTAGCGGGGGGGGCCGGGGAGCTGTTTTTT.